These 14 T cell receptor beta chains were all obtained from the same sample, sequenced in a study of cytomegalovirus exposure and HLA in healthy donors. 60 Vbeta and 13 Jbeta primers were used in PCR. The protocol was immunoSEQ multiplex PCR, while the TCRdb copy is restricted to in-frame clones and leaves out a portion. This sample's table reports under 200,000 clones. Sample: PBMCs. All receptors come from a woman aged 18-29 years in good health and CMV-seropositive.

The CDR3 sequence: CASSVDPRRGEQYF. The CDR3 DNA reads as TGTGCCAGCAGCGTAGACCCTAGGCGGGGCGAGCAGTACTTC. The chain links TRBV9 to TRBJ2-7; a possible D gene is TRBD2 (6 bases). The CDR3 extends over 14 amino acids. V dropped 0 bases and J dropped 6 bases, with 13 bases sitting between them. Germline values: CDR1 SGDLS, CDR2 YYNGEE.

V gene TRBV7-9 combines with J gene TRBJ2-7, with D unresolved. Trimming took 2 bases from V and 3 from J, leaving 5 bases between them. The length of the CDR3 is 12 residues. CDR1 and CDR2 (germline): SEHNR, FQNEAQ (reference sequence). CDR3 coding DNA: TGTGCCAGCAGCTTACTAGTCTACGAGCAGTACTTC. It encodes CASSLLVYEQYF.

The V call is TRBV5-1, the J call TRBJ2-1; tentative D call: TRBD2 (5 bases). V was cut by 4 bases and J by 8 bases, with 13 bases left in between. CDR3 length equals 13 residues. Germline values: CDR1 SGHRS, CDR2 YFSETQ. CDR3 region: CASSALEGDEQFF. CDR3 bases: TGCGCCAGCAGCGCACTTGAGGGTGATGAGCAGTTCTTC.

The CDR3 sequence is CASTRQGAITEAFF. The CDR3 DNA reads TGTGCCAGCACCAGACAGGGGGCCATCACTGAAGCTTTCTTT. The chain uses TRBV6-1 and TRBJ1-1, with 10 bases identical to TRBD1. The germline gives CDR1 MNHNS, CDR2 SASEGT. The length of the CDR3 is 14 residues. Unmatched junction bases numbered 6, after V lost 7 bases and J lost 4 bases.

This chain uses TRBV27 with TRBJ1-1; 8 positions agree with TRBD1. The CDR3 loop spans 14 amino acids. V lost 3 bases and J lost 5; bases outside the gene matches: 5. Germline CDR1 is MNHEY and CDR2 is SMNVEV (reference sequence). The CDR3, as DNA: TGTGCCAGCAGTTTGTGGACAGGGCGGACTGAAGCTTTCTTT. Its protein product is CASSLWTGRTEAFF.

CDR3 sequence (DNA): TGCAGCGTTTCGAAGGGGGAAACTGAAGCTTTCTTT. The encoded protein is CSVSKGETEAFF. The V call is TRBV29-1, the J call TRBJ1-1; possible D gene TRBD1, 6 bases. The CDR3 runs 12 residues. Germline values: CDR1 SQVTM, CDR2 ANQGSEA. The V end was cut by 5 bases, the J end by 5 bases, with 12 bases between.

CDR3: CASSQRSTYEQYF. The CDR3 coding sequence is TGTGCCAGCAGCCAACGGAGTACCTACGAGCAGTACTTC. V is TRBV4-2 and J is TRBJ2-7; D not resolved. This CDR3 is 13 amino acids long. CDR1 LGHNA and CDR2 YNFKEQ come from the germline V gene. The V gene lost 2 bases and the J gene lost 2 bases, with 7 bases spanning the gap.

This chain uses TRBV27 with TRBJ1-1; D uncertain. Trimming took 3 bases from V and 4 from J, leaving 12 bases between them. The CDR3 contains 14 residues. The germline V gene encodes CDR1 MNHEY and CDR2 SMNVEV (reference sequence). The CDR3 nucleotides read TGTGCCAGCAGTTTTAATGAGCGAACCACTGAAGCTTTCTTT. Encoded protein: CASSFNERTTEAFF.

The V and J genes are TRBV7-9 and TRBJ2-7; D is perhaps TRBD2 (6 bases). The V end lost 0 bases, the J end lost 6 bases, and 9 bases lay between the germline ends. Germline lookup yields CDR1 SEHNR and CDR2 FQNEAQ (reference sequence). The length of the CDR3 is 13 residues. CDR3 nucleotide sequence: TGTGCCAGCAGCTTAGCGAGGGGAGGCGAGCAGTACTTC. Translation: CASSLARGGEQYF.

J is TRBJ1-5 and V is TRBV27; D might be TRBD1 (5 bases). The V gene's germline CDR1 is MNHEY and CDR2 SMNVEV (reference sequence). The CDR3 is 14 amino acids. V lost 3 bases to trimming and J lost 2 bases, with 8 bases between them. In DNA, the CDR3 is TGTGCCAGCAGTTTGTGGGGGGGCAATCAGCCCCAGCATTTT. This gives the protein CASSLWGGNQPQHF.

The CDR3 DNA sequence: TGTGCCAGCAGCTCCGACCAGGACACTGAAGCTTTCTTT. Protein sequence: CASSSDQDTEAFF. The rearrangement uses TRBV11-2 and TRBJ1-1; D not certain. This CDR3 region has 13 residues. Germline loops: CDR1 SGHAT, CDR2 FQNNGV. Trimming stripped 4 bases from V and 3 bases from J, with 9 bases between.

This chain connects TRBV6-5 to TRBJ2-7, with 7 nucleotides matching TRBD1. This CDR3 contains 13 residues. CDR1 is MNHEY, CDR2 SVGAGI, per germline. Trimming took 6 bases from V and 10 from J; bases not matched to a gene: 12. Written as DNA, the CDR3 is TGTGCCAGCAGCTCCGCCCAGGGGGTGGAACAGTACTTC. Residues: CASSSAQGVEQYF.

V is TRBV20-1 and J is TRBJ2-1; possible D gene TRBD2, 5 bases. Per the germline V gene, CDR1 is DFQATT and CDR2 is SNEGSKA (reference sequence). V was trimmed by 0 bases and J by 14 bases, leaving 11 bases between them. This CDR3 region has 11 residues. The CDR3 spells CSARDPGGEFF. In DNA form, the CDR3 reads TGCAGTGCTAGAGATCCCGGAGGTGAGTTCTTC.

The chain employs TRBV15 and TRBJ1-1, with 9 bases lining up with TRBD1. The CDR3 runs to 14 residues. The V segment lost 4 bases and the J segment 1 base; nucleotides outside the gene matches: 1. Germline V CDR1 and CDR2: LNHNV, YYDKDF (reference sequence). Here the CDR3 DNA reads TGTGCCACCAGCACGGGACAGGGGAACACTGAAGCTTTCTTT. Amino acid sequence: CATSTGQGNTEAFF.